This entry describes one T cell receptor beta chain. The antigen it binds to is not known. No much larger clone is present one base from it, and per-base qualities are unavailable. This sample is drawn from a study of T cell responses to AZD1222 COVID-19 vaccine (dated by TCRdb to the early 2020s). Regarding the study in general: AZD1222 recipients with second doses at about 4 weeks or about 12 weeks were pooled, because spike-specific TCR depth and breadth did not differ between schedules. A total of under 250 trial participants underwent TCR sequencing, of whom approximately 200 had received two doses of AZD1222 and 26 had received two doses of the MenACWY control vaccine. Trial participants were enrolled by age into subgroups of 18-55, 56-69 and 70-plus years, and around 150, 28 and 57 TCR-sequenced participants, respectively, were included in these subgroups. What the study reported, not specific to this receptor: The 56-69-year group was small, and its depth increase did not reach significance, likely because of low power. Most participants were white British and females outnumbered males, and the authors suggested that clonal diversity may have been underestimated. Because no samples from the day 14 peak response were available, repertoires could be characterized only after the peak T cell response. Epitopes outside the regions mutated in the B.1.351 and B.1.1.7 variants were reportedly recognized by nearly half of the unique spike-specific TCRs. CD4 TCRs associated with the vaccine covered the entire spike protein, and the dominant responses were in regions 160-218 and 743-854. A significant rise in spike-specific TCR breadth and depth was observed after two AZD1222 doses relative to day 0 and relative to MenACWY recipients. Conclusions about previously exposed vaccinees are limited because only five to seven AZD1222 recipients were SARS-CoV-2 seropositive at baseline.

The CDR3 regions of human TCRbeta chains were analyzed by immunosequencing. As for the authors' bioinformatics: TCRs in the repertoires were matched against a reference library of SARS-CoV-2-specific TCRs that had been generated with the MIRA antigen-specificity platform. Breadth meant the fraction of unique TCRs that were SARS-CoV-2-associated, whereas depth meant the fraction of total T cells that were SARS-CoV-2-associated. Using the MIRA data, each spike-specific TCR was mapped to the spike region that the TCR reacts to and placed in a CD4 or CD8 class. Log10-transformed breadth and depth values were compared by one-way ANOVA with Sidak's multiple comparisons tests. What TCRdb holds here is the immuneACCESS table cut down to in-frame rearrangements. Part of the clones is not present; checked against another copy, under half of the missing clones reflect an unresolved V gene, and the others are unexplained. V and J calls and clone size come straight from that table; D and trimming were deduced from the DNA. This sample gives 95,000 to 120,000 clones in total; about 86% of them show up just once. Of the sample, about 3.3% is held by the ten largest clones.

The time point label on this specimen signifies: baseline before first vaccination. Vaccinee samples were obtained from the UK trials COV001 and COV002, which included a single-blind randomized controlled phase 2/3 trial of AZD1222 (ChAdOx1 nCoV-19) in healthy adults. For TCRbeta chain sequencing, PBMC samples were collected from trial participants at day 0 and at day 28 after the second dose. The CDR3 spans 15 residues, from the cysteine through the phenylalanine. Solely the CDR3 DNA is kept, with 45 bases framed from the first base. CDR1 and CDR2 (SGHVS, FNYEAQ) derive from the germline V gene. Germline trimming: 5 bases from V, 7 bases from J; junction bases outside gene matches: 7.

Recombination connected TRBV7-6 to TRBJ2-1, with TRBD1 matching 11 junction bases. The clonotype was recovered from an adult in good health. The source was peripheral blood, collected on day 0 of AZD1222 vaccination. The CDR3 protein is CASSRFGQGANEQFF. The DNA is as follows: TGTGCCAGCAGCCGATTCGGACAGGGGGCTAATGAGCAGTTCTTC.